One and the same sample provided the 5 T cell receptor beta chains below, sequenced in a study of CD8 T cells in ankylosing spondylitis. Using its own MiXCR run on the 5' RACE reads, TCRdb lists one record per CDR3 protein. The sample has 130,000 or so distinct CDR3 sequences, roughly 7.3% seen once; the top ten hold 9% to 15%. Sample: blood, either unsorted or a sorted T cell fraction (not recorded which). These receptors all come from a male donor with ankylosing spondylitis or in good health (not recorded which).

This clonotype has ten or more counts. The chain recombines TRBV7-3 with TRBJ2-5, with 10 bases that match TRBD2. The V gene's germline CDR1 is SGHTA and CDR2 FQGTGA. The CDR3 totals 15 residues. V was pared by 6 bases and J by 2 bases, with 6 bases of the junction left unmatched. CDR3 in DNA: TGTGCCAGCAGTTCCGGGACTAGCGAACAAGAGACCCAGTACTTC. Translating gives CASSSGTSEQETQYF.

The chain has TRBV3-1 and TRBJ1-3; D gene unclear. CDR3 length: 16 amino acids. Trimming removed 4 bases at V and 1 base at J, with 14 bases between. Germline values: CDR1 LGHDT, CDR2 YNNKEL (reference sequence). The CDR3 region is CASSLTHLDSGNTIYF. The CDR3 nucleotides read TGTGCCAGCAGCCTTACTCACCTTGATTCTGGAAACACCATATATTTT.

This clonotype was seen repeatedly, ten times or more. The V and J genes are TRBV10-3 and TRBJ2-5; D remains ambiguous. This CDR3 contains 14 residues. The V end lost 6 bases, the J end lost 1 base, and 12 bases lay between the germline ends. Germline V CDR1 and CDR2: ENHRY, SYGVKD. CDR3 in amino acids: CAIRSDGPQETQYF. The CDR3 DNA sequence: TGTGCCATCAGGTCGGACGGGCCCCAAGAGACCCAGTACTTC.

This clonotype has a count of ten or more. The chain combines TRBV7-2 with TRBJ2-2, with unresolved D. CDR1 and CDR2 (germline): SGHTA, FQGNSA. Trimming removed 0 bases from V and 2 bases from J, with 7 bases in between. The CDR3 sequence is 15 residues long. CDR3: CASSLAHSNTGELFF. The CDR3 DNA follows: TGTGCCAGCAGCTTAGCGCACAGTAACACCGGGGAGCTGTTTTTT.

This clonotype appeared many times. The chain employs TRBV7-9 and TRBJ2-2; D not certain. V was clipped by 5 bases and J by 13 bases, with 17 bases between them. The CDR3 has 13 amino acids. Germline V gives CDR1 SEHNR, CDR2 FQNEAQ (reference sequence). The CDR3: CASSPLGPMGLFF. The CDR3 region has the DNA TGTGCCAGCAGCCCACTGGGCCCGATGGGGCTGTTTTTT.